Presented here are 4 T cell receptor beta chains from one specimen sequenced in a study of response to subunit inactivated influenza vaccine. TCRdb ran MiXCR on the RT-PCR reads and lists one entry per CDR3 protein. The repertoire holds about 620,000 distinct CDR3 sequences, with 12% as singletons. Sequenced here: PBMCs from blood, sampled on the day of vaccination. These receptors all come from a man between 50 and 59 years old who received an inactivated influenza vaccine.

The rearrangement links TRBV12-3 or TRBV12-4 to TRBJ2-1; D unresolved. Trimming removed 5 bases from V and 4 bases from J, with 9 bases in between. CDR3 length equals 13 residues. CDR3 in DNA: TGTGCCAGCAGTCCCGGTTGGTACAATGAGCAGTTCTTC. Its protein is CASSPGWYNEQFF.

The rearrangement links TRBV12-3 or TRBV12-4 to TRBJ2-7; 7 nucleotides line up with TRBD2. The junction had 18 bases not matched to a gene; V was cut back by 5 bases and J by 5 bases. This CDR3 is 17 amino acids long. The CDR3 nucleotides read TGTGCCAGCAGTCGTACCCTGGACGGCGGACGGGGGGACGAGCAGTACTTC. As protein: CASSRTLDGGRGDEQYF.

This clonotype has just a few counts. The V gene is TRBV7-8, the J gene TRBJ1-1, with TRBD1 identical over 7 bases. Unmatched junction bases numbered 3, after V lost 0 bases and J lost 2 bases. Germline V lookup: CDR1 SGHVS, CDR2 FQNEAQ. The CDR3 loop spans 15 amino acids. The CDR3 bases are TGTGCCAGCAGCTTAGCAGGACAGGTTAACACTGAAGCTTTCTTT. Translation: CASSLAGQVNTEAFF. The full variable domain, rest sourced from reference TRBV7-8 and TRBJ1-1, is GAGVSQSPRYKVAKRGQDVALRCDPISGHVSLFWYQQALGQGPEFLTYFQNEAQLDKSGLPSDRFFAERPEGSVSTLKIQRTQQEDSAVYLCASSLAGQVNTEAFFGQGTRLTVV.

The genes are TRBV20-1 and TRBJ2-7, with 7 bases matching TRBD2. This CDR3 spans 14 amino acids. V shed 7 bases and J 3 bases; nucleotides not matched to a gene: 12. Germline-derived CDR1 and CDR2 are DFQATT and SNEGSKA (reference sequence). The CDR3 protein is CSGTRSGTFYEQYF. CDR3 sequence (DNA): TGCAGTGGGACAAGAAGCGGGACCTTCTACGAGCAGTACTTC.